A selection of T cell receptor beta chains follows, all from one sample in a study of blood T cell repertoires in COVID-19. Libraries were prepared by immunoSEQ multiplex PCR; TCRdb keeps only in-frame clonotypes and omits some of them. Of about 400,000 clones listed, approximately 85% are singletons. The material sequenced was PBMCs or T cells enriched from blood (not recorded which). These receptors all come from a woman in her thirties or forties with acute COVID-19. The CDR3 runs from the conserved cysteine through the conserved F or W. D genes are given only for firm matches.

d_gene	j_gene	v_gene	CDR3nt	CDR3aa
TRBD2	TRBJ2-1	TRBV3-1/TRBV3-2	TGTGCCAGCAGCCAAGCGGGGGGGCCAATTCAGAATGAGCAGTTCTTC	CASSQAGGPIQNEQFF
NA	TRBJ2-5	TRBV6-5	TGTGCCAGCAGTACTGAAGAGACCCAGTACTTC	CASSTEETQYF
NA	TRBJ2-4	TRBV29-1	TGCAGCGTTGAAGATTACAGTCTAGCCAAAAACATTCAGTACTTC	CSVEDYSLAKNIQYF
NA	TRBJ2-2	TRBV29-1	TGCAGCGTTGTGGGGGGAGACACCGGGGAGCTGTTTTTT	CSVVGGDTGELFF
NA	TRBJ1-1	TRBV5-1	TGCGCCAGCAGCTTCCTAGGCCAAGCCATGAACACTGAAGCTTTCTTT	CASSFLGQAMNTEAFF
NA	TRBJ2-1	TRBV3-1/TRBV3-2	TGTGCCAGCAGTCCATCCCGGGACACATACAATGAGCAGTTCTTC	CASSPSRDTYNEQFF
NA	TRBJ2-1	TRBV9	TGTGCCAGCAGCTTTAGCAATGAGCAGTTCTTC	CASSFSNEQFF
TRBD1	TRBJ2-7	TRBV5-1	TGCGCCAGCAGCCGAACAGGGGGGCCCTACGAGCAGTACTTC	CASSRTGGPYEQYF
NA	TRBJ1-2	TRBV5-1	TGCGCCAGCAGCTTGGCCCCCGGGGAAGGCAACTATGGCTACACCTTC	CASSLAPGEGNYGYTF
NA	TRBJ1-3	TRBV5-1	TGCGCCAGCAGCTTTGGGGGGTCTGGAAACACCATATATTTT	CASSFGGSGNTIYF
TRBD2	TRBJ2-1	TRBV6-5	TGTGCCTCAATAGCGGGGAATGAGCAGTTCTTC	CASIAGNEQFF